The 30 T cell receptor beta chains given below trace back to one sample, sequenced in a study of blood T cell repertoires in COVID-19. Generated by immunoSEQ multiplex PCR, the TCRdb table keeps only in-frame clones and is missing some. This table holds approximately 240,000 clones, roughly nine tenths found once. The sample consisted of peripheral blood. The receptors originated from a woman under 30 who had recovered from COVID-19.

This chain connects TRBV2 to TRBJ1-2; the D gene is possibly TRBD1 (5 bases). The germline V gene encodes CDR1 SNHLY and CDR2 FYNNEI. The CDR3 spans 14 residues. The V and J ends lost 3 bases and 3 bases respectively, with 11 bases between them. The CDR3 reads CASSERDRYYGYTF. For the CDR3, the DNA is TGTGCCAGCAGTGAGAGAGACAGATACTATGGCTACACCTTC.

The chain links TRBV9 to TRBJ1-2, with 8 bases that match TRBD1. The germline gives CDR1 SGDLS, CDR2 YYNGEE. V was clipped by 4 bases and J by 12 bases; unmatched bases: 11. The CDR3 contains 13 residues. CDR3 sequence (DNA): TGTGCCAGCAGCAGCCCTACGACAGGGGAAGACACCTTC. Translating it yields CASSSPTTGEDTF.

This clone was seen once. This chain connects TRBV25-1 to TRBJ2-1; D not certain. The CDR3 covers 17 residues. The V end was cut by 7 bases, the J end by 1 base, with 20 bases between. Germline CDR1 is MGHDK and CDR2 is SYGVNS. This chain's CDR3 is CASTDPMADDSYNEQFF. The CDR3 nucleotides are TGTGCCAGCACCGACCCTATGGCGGATGATTCCTACAATGAGCAGTTCTTC.

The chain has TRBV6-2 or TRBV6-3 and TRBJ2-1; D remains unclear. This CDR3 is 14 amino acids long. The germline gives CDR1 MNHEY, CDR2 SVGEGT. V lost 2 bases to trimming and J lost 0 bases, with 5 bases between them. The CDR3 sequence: CASSYRYSYNEQFF. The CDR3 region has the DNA TGTGCCAGCAGTTACCGCTACTCCTACAATGAGCAGTTCTTC.

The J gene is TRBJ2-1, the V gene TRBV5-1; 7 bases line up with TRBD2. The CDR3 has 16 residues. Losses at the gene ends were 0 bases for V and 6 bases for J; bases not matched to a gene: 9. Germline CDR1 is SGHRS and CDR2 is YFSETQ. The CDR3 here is CASSLAIGRLANEQFF. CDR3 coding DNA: TGCGCCAGCAGCTTGGCCATAGGGCGACTAGCCAATGAGCAGTTCTTC.

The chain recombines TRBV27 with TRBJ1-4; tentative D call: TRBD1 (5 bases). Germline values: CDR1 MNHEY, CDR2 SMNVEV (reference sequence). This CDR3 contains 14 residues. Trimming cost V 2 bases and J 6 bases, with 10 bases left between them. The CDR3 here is CASSLDSNYEKLFF. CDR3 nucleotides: TGTGCCAGCAGTTTAGACAGTAATTATGAAAAACTGTTTTTT.

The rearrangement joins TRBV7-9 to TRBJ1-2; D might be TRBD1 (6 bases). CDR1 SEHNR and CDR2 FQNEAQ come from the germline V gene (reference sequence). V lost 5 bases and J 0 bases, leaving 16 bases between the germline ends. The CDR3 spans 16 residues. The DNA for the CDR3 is TGTGCCAGCAGCCCGTTACCGGGACAAACTAACTATGGCTACACCTTC. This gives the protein CASSPLPGQTNYGYTF.

CDR3 DNA sequence: TGCGCCAGCAGTCCGGGACAGGCACTTGAAGCTTTCTTT. It specifies CASSPGQALEAFF. J is TRBJ1-1 and V is TRBV10-2, with 8 bases lining up with TRBD1. V shed 5 bases and J 7 bases; nucleotides not matched to a gene: 6. The germline CDR1 and CDR2 sequences are WSHSY and SAAADI. There are 13 residues in the CDR3.

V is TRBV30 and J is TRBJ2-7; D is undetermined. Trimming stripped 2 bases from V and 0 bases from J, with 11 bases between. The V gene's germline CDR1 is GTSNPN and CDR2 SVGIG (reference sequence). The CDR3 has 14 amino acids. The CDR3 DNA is TGTGCCTGGAGTCGTTCGTCGAGCTCCTACGAGCAGTACTTC. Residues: CAWSRSSSSYEQYF.

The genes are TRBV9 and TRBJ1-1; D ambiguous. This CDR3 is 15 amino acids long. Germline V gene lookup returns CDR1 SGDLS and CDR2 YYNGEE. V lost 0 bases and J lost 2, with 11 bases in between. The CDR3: CASSVGGHLNTEAFF. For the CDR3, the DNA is TGTGCCAGCAGCGTAGGCGGGCACTTAAACACTGAAGCTTTCTTT.

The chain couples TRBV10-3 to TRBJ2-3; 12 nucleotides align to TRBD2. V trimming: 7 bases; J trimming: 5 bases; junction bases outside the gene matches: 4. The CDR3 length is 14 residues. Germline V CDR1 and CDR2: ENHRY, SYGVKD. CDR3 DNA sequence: TGTGCCATCACCCTAGCGGGAGGGCAAGATACGCAGTATTTT. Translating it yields CAITLAGGQDTQYF.

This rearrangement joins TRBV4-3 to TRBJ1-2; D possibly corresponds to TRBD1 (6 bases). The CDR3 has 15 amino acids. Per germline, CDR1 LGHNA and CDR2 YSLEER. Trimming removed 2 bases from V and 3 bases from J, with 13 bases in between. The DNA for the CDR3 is TGCGCCAGCAGCCAACTAGGGAGACAGGACTATGGCTACACCTTC. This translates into CASSQLGRQDYGYTF.

The CDR3: CASSVGTGAETQYF. The CDR3 bases are TGTGCCAGCAGCGTAGGGACAGGGGCGGAGACCCAGTACTTC. The chain combines TRBV9 with TRBJ2-5, with 9 bases that match TRBD1. Germline V gene sequence: CDR1 SGDLS, CDR2 YYNGEE. V shed 0 bases, J shed 5 bases, and the junction held 2 bases outside the gene matches. The CDR3 runs 14 residues.

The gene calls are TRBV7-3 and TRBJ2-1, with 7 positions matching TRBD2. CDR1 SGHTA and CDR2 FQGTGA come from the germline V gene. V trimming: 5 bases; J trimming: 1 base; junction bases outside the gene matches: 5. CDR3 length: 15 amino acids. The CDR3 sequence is CASSQSSGSYNEQFF. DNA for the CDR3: TGTGCCAGCAGCCAATCTAGCGGATCCTACAATGAGCAGTTCTTC.

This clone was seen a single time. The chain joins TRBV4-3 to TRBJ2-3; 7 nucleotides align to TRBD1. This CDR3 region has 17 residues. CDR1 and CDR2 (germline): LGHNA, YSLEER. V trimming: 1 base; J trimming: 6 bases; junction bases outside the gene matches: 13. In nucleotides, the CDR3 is TGCGCCAGCAGCCAAGCGCGGACAGGTCGGTTTTCGGATACGCAGTATTTT. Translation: CASSQARTGRFSDTQYF.

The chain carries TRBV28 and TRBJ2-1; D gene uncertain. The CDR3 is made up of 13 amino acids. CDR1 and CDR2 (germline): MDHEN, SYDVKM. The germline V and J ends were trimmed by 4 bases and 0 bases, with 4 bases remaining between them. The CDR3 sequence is CASSSNSYNEQFF. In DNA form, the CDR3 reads TGTGCCAGCAGTTCCAACTCCTACAATGAGCAGTTCTTC.

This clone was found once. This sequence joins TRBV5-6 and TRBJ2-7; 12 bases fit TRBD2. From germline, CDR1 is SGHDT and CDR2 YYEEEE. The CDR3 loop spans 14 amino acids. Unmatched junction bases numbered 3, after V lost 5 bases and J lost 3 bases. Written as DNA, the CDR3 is TGTGCCAGCAGTCCACTAGCGGGAGGCTACGAGCAGTACTTC. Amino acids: CASSPLAGGYEQYF. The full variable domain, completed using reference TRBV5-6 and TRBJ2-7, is DAGVTQSPTHLIKTRGQQVTLRCSPKSGHDTVSWYQQALGQGPQFIFQYYEEEERQRGNFPDRFSGHQFPNYSSELNVNALLLGDSALYLCASSPLAGGYEQYFGPGTRLTVT.

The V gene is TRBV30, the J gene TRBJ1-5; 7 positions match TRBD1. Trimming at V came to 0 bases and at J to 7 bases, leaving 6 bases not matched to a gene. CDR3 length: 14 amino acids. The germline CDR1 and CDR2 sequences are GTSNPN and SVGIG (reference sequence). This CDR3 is CAWSVTGARQPQHF. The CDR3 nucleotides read TGTGCCTGGAGTGTAACAGGGGCGAGACAGCCCCAGCATTTT.

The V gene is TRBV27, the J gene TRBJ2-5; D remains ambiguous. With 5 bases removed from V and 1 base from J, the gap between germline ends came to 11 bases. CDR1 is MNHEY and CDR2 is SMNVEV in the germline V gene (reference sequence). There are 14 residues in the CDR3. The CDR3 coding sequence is TGTGCCAGCAGTCCCCACATTACCCAAGAGACCCAGTACTTC. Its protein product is CASSPHITQETQYF.

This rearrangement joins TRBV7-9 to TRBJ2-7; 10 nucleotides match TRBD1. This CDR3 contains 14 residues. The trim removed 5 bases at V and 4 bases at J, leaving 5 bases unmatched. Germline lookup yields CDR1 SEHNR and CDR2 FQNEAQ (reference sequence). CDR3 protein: CASSKDRGPYEQYF. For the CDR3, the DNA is TGTGCCAGCAGCAAAGACAGGGGGCCTTACGAGCAGTACTTC.

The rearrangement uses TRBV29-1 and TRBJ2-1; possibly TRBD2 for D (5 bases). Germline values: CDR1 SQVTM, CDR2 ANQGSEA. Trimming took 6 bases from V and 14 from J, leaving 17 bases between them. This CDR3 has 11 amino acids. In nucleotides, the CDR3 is TGCAGCGTCGCAACTGGACTGAAGGAGTTCTTC. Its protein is CSVATGLKEFF.

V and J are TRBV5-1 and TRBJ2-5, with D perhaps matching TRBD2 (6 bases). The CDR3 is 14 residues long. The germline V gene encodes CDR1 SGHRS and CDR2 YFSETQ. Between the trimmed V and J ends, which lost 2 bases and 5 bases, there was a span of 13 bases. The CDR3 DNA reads TGCGCCAGCAGCTTCCGACTAGGAAGTGAGACCCAGTACTTC. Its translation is CASSFRLGSETQYF.

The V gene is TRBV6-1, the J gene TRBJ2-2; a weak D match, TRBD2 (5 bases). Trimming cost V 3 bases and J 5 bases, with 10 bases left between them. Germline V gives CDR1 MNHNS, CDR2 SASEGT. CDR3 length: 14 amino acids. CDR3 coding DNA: TGTGCCAGCAGTGATAGAGGGCGAACCGGGGAGCTGTTTTTT. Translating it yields CASSDRGRTGELFF.

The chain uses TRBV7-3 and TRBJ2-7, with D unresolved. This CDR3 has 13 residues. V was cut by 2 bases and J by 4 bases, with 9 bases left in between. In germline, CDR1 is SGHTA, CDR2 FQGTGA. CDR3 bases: TGTGCCAGCAGCTTATTTACCGGGTACGAGCAGTACTTC. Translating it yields CASSLFTGYEQYF.

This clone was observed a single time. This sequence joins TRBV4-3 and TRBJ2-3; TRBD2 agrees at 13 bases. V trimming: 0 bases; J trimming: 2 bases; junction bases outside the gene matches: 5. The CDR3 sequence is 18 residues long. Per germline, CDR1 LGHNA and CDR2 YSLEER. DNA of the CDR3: TGCGCCAGCAGCCAAGACCCGGGACTAGCGGGAACCACAGATACGCAGTATTTT. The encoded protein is CASSQDPGLAGTTDTQYF.

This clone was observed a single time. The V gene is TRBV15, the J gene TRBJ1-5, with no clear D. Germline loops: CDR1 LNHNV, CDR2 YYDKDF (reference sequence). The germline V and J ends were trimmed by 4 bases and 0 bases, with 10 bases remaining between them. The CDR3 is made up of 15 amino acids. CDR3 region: CATSKRGYSNQPQHF. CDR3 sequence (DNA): TGTGCCACCAGCAAGCGGGGTTATAGCAATCAGCCCCAGCATTTT.

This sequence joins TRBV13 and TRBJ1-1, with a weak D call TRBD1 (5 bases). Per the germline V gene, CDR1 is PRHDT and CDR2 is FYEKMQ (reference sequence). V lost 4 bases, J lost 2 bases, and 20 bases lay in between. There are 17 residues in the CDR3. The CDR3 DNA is TGTGCCAGCAGCTCGCGCGGGGCATCCTTCCTAAACACTGAAGCTTTCTTT. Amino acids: CASSSRGASFLNTEAFF.

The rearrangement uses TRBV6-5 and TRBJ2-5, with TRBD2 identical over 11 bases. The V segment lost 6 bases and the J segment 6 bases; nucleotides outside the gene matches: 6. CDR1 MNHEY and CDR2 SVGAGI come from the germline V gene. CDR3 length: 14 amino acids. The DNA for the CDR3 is TGTGCCAGCAGCAGTAGCGGGAGGGGGAAGACCCAGTACTTC. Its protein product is CASSSSGRGKTQYF.

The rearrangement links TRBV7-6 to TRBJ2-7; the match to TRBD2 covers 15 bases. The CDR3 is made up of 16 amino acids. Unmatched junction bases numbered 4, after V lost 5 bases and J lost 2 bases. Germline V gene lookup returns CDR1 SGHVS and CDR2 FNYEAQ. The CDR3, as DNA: TGTGCCAGCAGCCAAGGGACTAGCGGGGGGACCTACGAGCAGTACTTC. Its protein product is CASSQGTSGGTYEQYF.

DNA of the CDR3: TGTGCCTGGAGTTTCATGAACACCGGGGAGCTGTTTTTT. It translates to CAWSFMNTGELFF. V usage is TRBV30 and J usage is TRBJ2-2, with unresolved D. V gave up 2 bases and J gave up 1 base, with 5 bases separating them. The CDR3 contains 13 residues. The V gene's germline CDR1 is GTSNPN and CDR2 SVGIG (reference sequence). Drawing the rest from reference TRBV30 and TRBJ2-2, the complete variable domain is SQTIHQWPATLVQPVGSPLSLECTVEGTSNPNLYWYRQAAGRGLQLLFYSVGIGQISSEVPQNLSASRPQDRQFILSSKKLLLSDSGFYLCAWSFMNTGELFFGEGSRLTVL.